This TCR beta chain was recorded in a study of T cells in Graves' hyperthyroidism and ophthalmopathy. Study observations and caveats: Progression to ophthalmopathy was predicted a median of 6.5 months early.

CDR1 and CDR2 from the germline V gene are MNHNS and SASEGT. The CDR3 totals 15 residues. Trimming removed 2 bases at V and 6 bases at J, with 13 bases between. TCR beta CDR3 region amplification was performed from RNA transcripts. HTBI primers were used for first-round RT-PCR of the TCR CDR3. TCRdb itself ran the multiplex PCR reads through MiXCR, one entry per CDR3 protein. This table holds about 740,000 distinct CDR3 sequences, approximately 14% found once. If no ophthalmopathy progression occurred within 18 months, Graves' hyperthyroidism was stable. Patients showing uncontrolled infection, other autoimmune disease, pregnancy or lactation were ineligible. Clinical symptoms, serum thyroxine and TRAb, thyroid ultrasound and orbital computed tomography together formed the diagnostic basis. To note about this clonotype: Antigen unknown.

The sequence came from a woman aged 18-29 years with Graves' hyperthyroidism. The J gene is TRBJ2-2, the V gene TRBV6-1; D may be TRBD2 (5 bases). The sequencing input was blood. In DNA, the CDR3 is TGTGCCAGCAGTGAAATGCGAGGGCTCGCCGGGGAGCTGTTTTTT. As protein: CASSEMRGLAGELFF.